This TCR beta chain was observed in a study of OX40 agonist ivuxolimab in advanced cancers. Trimming took off 4 bases at V and 10 bases at J, with 14 bases between the two ends. This CDR3 comprises 13 residues. Germline loops: CDR1 MGHDK, CDR2 SYGVNS. Here immunoSEQ multiplex PCR was the method, and the copy in TCRdb shows in-frame clones only, minus some. The sample shows 65,000 to 70,000 clones, roughly 80% of them seen only once. The rearrangement joins TRBV25-1 to TRBJ2-1, with D maybe TRBD1 (6 bases). Here the sequenced sample was CD4+ or CD8+ T cells sorted from blood, taken in a trial of the OX40 agonist ivuxolimab. The TCR was taken from an adult with an advanced solid tumor such as melanoma, head and neck, liver or kidney cancer. CDR3 residues: CASSVPGHPEQFF. Here the CDR3 DNA reads TGTGCCAGCAGTGTACCGGGACACCCCGAGCAGTTCTTC. Looking up the rest from reference TRBV25-1 and TRBJ2-1 gives the full variable domain: EADIYQTPRYLVIGTGKKITLECSQTMGHDKMYWYQQDPGMELHLIHYSYGVNSTEKGDLSSESTVSRIRTEHFPLTLESARPSHTSQYLCASSVPGHPEQFFGPGTRLTVL.